The next 31 T cell receptor beta chains were all read from a single sample in a study of breast tumors, draining lymph nodes, adjacent tissues. Axillary draining lymph nodes of breast cancer patients supplied the node samples. Each CDR3 protein is one row after TCRdb ran MiXCR on the multiplex PCR reads. The sample carries nearly 200,000 distinct CDR3 sequences, around 29% recorded once. Sequenced material: axillary lymph node tissue. These receptors all come from a female donor with breast cancer. Some clones in this sample may be carry-over from other donors' samples.

This clonotype was counted many times. As DNA, the CDR3 is TGTGCCAGCAGTTTATGGGACAGGGACGAGCAGTACTTC. This translates into CASSLWDRDEQYF. This chain connects TRBV27 to TRBJ2-7; 9 bases map to TRBD1. With 1 base clipped from V and 5 bases from J, the junction kept 0 bases outside the gene matches. Germline lookup yields CDR1 MNHEY and CDR2 SMNVEV (reference sequence). This CDR3 contains 13 residues.

This clonotype was counted many times. The gene calls are TRBV24-1 and TRBJ2-2, with D uncertain. The length of the CDR3 is 12 residues. The germline V gene encodes CDR1 KGHDR and CDR2 SFDVKD. The germline V and J ends were trimmed by 5 bases and 5 bases, with 5 bases remaining between them. The CDR3 here is CATSVRTGELFF. The CDR3 DNA reads as TGTGCCACCAGTGTAAGGACCGGGGAGCTGTTTTTT.

The chain joins TRBV6-2 or TRBV6-3 to TRBJ2-7; either TRBD1 or TRBD2 may supply D (5 bases each). Trimming pared 0 bases from V and 8 bases from J, leaving 8 bases between. Germline assignment: CDR1 MNHEY and CDR2 SVGEGT. CDR3 size: 12 residues. The CDR3 bases are TGTGCCAGCAGTTACTCTTCGGGACAGCAGTACGTC. Encoded protein: CASSYSSGQQYV.

DNA of the CDR3: TGTGCCAGCAGCTTAGACGGGACACGCTCCTACAATGAGCAGTTCTTC. Its protein product is CASSLDGTRSYNEQFF. The V call is TRBV7-2, the J call TRBJ2-1, with D possibly being TRBD1 (6 bases). CDR3 length: 16 residues. Germline V gene sequence: CDR1 SGHTA, CDR2 FQGNSA. V was cut by 1 base and J by 0 bases, with 10 bases left in between.

This clonotype was counted ten times or more. V and J are TRBV4-2 and TRBJ1-6; TRBD1 is a possible D gene (5 bases). Germline CDR1 reads LGHNA; CDR2 reads YNFKEQ. Trimming pared 6 bases from V and 6 bases from J, leaving 15 bases between. This CDR3 has 15 residues. The DNA of the CDR3 is TGTGCCAGCAGGGCCCCGGGGGAGAGTAATTCACCCCTCCACTTT. Encoded protein: CASRAPGESNSPLHF.

Remarks on this clonotype: An end of the junction differs from the germline gene, which may be a read error. The chain couples TRBV20-1 to TRBJ1-4; no firm D call. The CDR3 sequence is 13 residues long. The germline V gene encodes CDR1 DFQATT and CDR2 SNEGSKA (reference sequence). The CDR3 spells CNASAGLGEKLFF. CDR3 bases: TGCAATGCTAGCGCAGGTTTAGGTGAAAAACTGTTTTTT.

The chain recombines TRBV11-2 with TRBJ1-2; 8 positions match TRBD1. This CDR3 is built from 15 residues. Germline CDR1 reads SGHAT; CDR2 reads FQNNGV. Trimming at V came to 5 bases and at J to 3 bases, leaving 8 bases not matched to a gene. DNA for the CDR3: TGTGCCAGCAGCCCCGCGACAGGGGCCTACTATGGCTACACCTTC. It translates to CASSPATGAYYGYTF. Supplemented by reference TRBV11-2 and TRBJ1-2, the full variable domain reads EAGVAQSPRYKIIEKRQSVAFWCNPISGHATLYWYQQILGQGPKLLIQFQNNGVVDDSQLPKDRFSAERLKGVDSTLKIQPAKLEDSAVYLCASSPATGAYYGYTFGSGTRLTVV.

This chain joins TRBV7-3 and TRBJ1-1, with D possibly being TRBD1 (6 bases). Germline CDR1 and CDR2: SGHTA and FQGTGA. Trimming removed 5 bases from V and 6 bases from J, with 16 bases in between. The CDR3 is made up of 14 amino acids. The CDR3 is CASSGGSEGAEAFF. The CDR3 DNA reads as TGTGCCAGCAGCGGCGGGTCGGAGGGGGCTGAAGCTTTCTTT.

Only a few counts were recorded for this clonotype. A read error may be the cause here, since a much bigger clone is one base away. V is TRBV7-3 and J is TRBJ2-1, with 9 positions matching TRBD2. The CDR3 covers 15 residues. Germline CDR1 reads SGHTA; CDR2 reads FQGTGA. The CDR3 region has the DNA TGTGCCAGCAGCTTAAAGACTAGCGGTTACAATGAGCAGCTCTTC. Its protein product is CASSLKTSGYNEQLF.

The chain carries TRBV2 and TRBJ2-5; TRBD1 agrees at 8 bases. V shed 5 bases and J 7 bases; nucleotides not matched to a gene: 12. Germline V gives CDR1 SNHLY, CDR2 FYNNEI. CDR3 length: 15 residues. CDR3 sequence reads: CASSTDRVSAGTQYF. DNA of the CDR3: TGTGCCAGCAGTACGGACAGGGTATCGGCGGGGACCCAGTACTTC. The variable domain in full, with the rest retrieved from reference TRBV2 and TRBJ2-5, is EPEVTQTPSHQVTQMGQEVILRCVPISNHLYFYWYRQILGQKVEFLVSFYNNEISEKSEIFDDQFSVERPDGSNFTLKIRSTKLEDSAMYFCASSTDRVSAGTQYFGPGTRLLVL.

As concerns this clonotype: This may arise from a read error, as a much more abundant clone is one base away. This chain links TRBV6-5 with TRBJ2-7; no clear D. Germline CDR1 is MNHEY and CDR2 is SVGAGI. The CDR3 contains 14 residues. V lost 5 bases, J lost 7 bases, and 18 bases lay in between. The CDR3 bases are TGTGCCAGCAGTCATACCCCGGGCAGCAGGGAGCAGTACTTC. Its protein product is CASSHTPGSREQYF.

The sample holds a few counts of this clonotype. The chain combines TRBV6-1 with TRBJ1-6; perhaps TRBD1 as D (5 bases). The CDR3 totals 15 residues. Looked up from germline, CDR1 is MNHNS and CDR2 is SASEGT. With 5 bases removed from V and 9 bases from J, the gap between germline ends came to 17 bases. CDR3 DNA sequence: TGTGCCAGCAGTCTCGGGACTAAACTTCGTTCACCCCTCCACTTT. Protein product: CASSLGTKLRSPLHF.

This clonotype was found many times. The chain carries TRBV9 and TRBJ2-4; no firm D call. The germline gives CDR1 SGDLS, CDR2 YYNGEE. The CDR3 is 14 residues long. V lost 0 bases to trimming and J lost 0 bases, with 4 bases between them. CDR3 in amino acids: CASSVGLAKNIQYF. The CDR3 DNA reads as TGTGCCAGCAGCGTAGGACTAGCCAAAAACATTCAGTACTTC.

The rearrangement joins TRBV3-1 to TRBJ2-1; 7 bases align to TRBD1. V dropped 1 base and J dropped 5; count of bases not matched to a gene: 2. This CDR3 is 14 amino acids long. Looked up from germline, CDR1 is LGHDT and CDR2 is YNNKEL (reference sequence). CDR3 in DNA: TGTGCCAGCAGCCAAGGAGGGGGCCACAATGAGCAGTTCTTC. This codes for CASSQGGGHNEQFF.

This clonotype was seen ten or more times. The J gene is TRBJ1-2, the V gene TRBV12-3 or TRBV12-4; no definite D call. The V gene lost 5 bases and the J gene lost 4 bases, with 11 bases spanning the gap. CDR3 length: 13 residues. CDR3 protein: CASSHGRLYGYTF. CDR3 nucleotide sequence: TGTGCCAGCAGTCACGGTCGCCTCTATGGCTACACCTTC.

The sample holds many counts of this clonotype. This rearrangement joins TRBV7-9 to TRBJ2-7; D might be TRBD1 (5 bases). Germline lookup yields CDR1 SEHNR and CDR2 FQNEAQ (reference sequence). The CDR3 totals 12 residues. The germline V and J ends were trimmed by 5 bases and 7 bases, with 12 bases remaining between them. The CDR3 loop reads CASSDKGREQYF. In DNA, the CDR3 is TGTGCCAGCAGCGACAAGGGGCGTGAGCAGTACTTC.

This chain links TRBV6-2 or TRBV6-3 with TRBJ1-5; D is unresolved. Per germline, CDR1 MNHEY and CDR2 SVGEGT. The CDR3 consists of 15 residues. Trimming left V 0 bases short and J 3 bases short, with 9 bases between. The CDR3: CASSYSARNNQPQHF. CDR3 sequence (DNA): TGTGCCAGCAGTTACTCCGCCAGAAACAATCAGCCCCAGCATTTT.

V and J are TRBV7-6 and TRBJ2-1; TRBD2 is a possible D gene (5 bases). CDR1 and CDR2 from the germline V gene are SGHVS and FNYEAQ. This CDR3 is 14 amino acids long. Trimming shortened V by 0 bases and J by 7 bases, and 10 bases separated the two germline ends. The CDR3 is CASSLARGVNEQFF. CDR3 DNA sequence: TGTGCCAGCAGCTTAGCCCGGGGAGTAAATGAGCAGTTCTTC. The full variable domain, its missing parts supplied by reference TRBV7-6 and TRBJ2-1, is GAGVSQSPRYKVTKRGQDVALRCDPISGHVSLYWYRQALGQGPEFLTYFNYEAQQDKSGLPNDRFSAERPEGSISTLTIQRTEQRDSAMYRCASSLARGVNEQFFGPGTRLTVL.

Of note for this clonotype: This may be a read error: a much more frequent sequence differs by one nucleotide. V gene TRBV6-5 combines with J gene TRBJ1-2; D remains ambiguous. Germline V lookup: CDR1 MNHEY, CDR2 SVGAGI. The CDR3 contains 14 residues. Trimming pared 10 bases from V and 0 bases from J, leaving 15 bases between. The CDR3 bases are TGTGCCACCGGGCTTTTAACAGCTAACTATGGCTACACCTTC. Its translation: CATGLLTANYGYTF.

This clonotype was counted ten times or more. The V gene is TRBV30, the J gene TRBJ1-3, with D maybe TRBD1 (5 bases). The CDR3 runs to 13 residues. V was trimmed by 1 base and J by 2 bases, leaving 6 bases between them. Germline CDR1 and CDR2: GTSNPN and SVGIG (reference sequence). The CDR3 bases are TGTGCCTGGAGTGCGGGGGCTGGAAACACCATATATTTT. Translation: CAWSAGAGNTIYF. Using reference TRBV30 and TRBJ1-3 for the parts outside the CDR3, the full variable domain is SQTIHQWPATLVQPVGSPLSLECTVEGTSNPNLYWYRQAAGRGLQLLFYSVGIGQISSEVPQNLSASRPQDRQFILSSKKLLLSDSGFYLCAWSAGAGNTIYFGEGSWLTVV.

This clonotype was recorded at least ten times. The chain has TRBV9 and TRBJ2-3; TRBD2 aligns across 10 bases. The germline V gene encodes CDR1 SGDLS and CDR2 YYNGEE. CDR3 length: 18 amino acids. J lost 3 bases, V lost 0 bases, and 10 bases had no gene match. The CDR3 loop is CASSVGGAGGRGTDTQYF. Written as DNA, the CDR3 is TGTGCCAGCAGCGTAGGGGGAGCGGGGGGGCGGGGAACAGATACGCAGTATTTT.

This clonotype showed up just a few times. V gene TRBV6-5 combines with J gene TRBJ2-7; no definite D call. This CDR3 contains 15 residues. V lost 5 bases and J lost 0, with 14 bases in between. Germline V CDR1 and CDR2: MNHEY, SVGAGI. The CDR3 DNA is TGTGCCAGCAGTCACGATCCCCTAGGCTCCTACGAGCAGTACTTC. It encodes CASSHDPLGSYEQYF.

Ten or more counts support this clonotype. The CDR3 DNA follows: TGTGCCAGCAGCTTAGGATCGGGACGGGGTACAGATACGCAGTATTTT. Protein sequence: CASSLGSGRGTDTQYF. V and J are TRBV7-2 and TRBJ2-3; D is tentatively TRBD1 or TRBD2 (5 bases each). V dropped 1 base and J dropped 3 bases, with 14 bases sitting between them. The length of the CDR3 is 16 residues. Germline V CDR1 and CDR2: SGHTA, FQGNSA.

This clonotype was found a few times. The rearrangement joins TRBV18 to TRBJ1-1, with D possibly being TRBD1 (5 bases). Trimming left V 2 bases short and J 0 bases short, with 10 bases between. This CDR3 spans 15 amino acids. CDR1 and CDR2 (germline): KGHSH, LQKENI. The CDR3 loop reads CASSPDGAMNTEAFF. DNA of the CDR3: TGTGCCAGCTCACCAGATGGGGCGATGAACACTGAAGCTTTCTTT.

As regards this clonotype: The junction does not match germline at one end; this may be a read error. V gene TRBV7-3 combines with J gene TRBJ2-1, with 8 bases that match TRBD2. This CDR3 region has 14 residues. Germline CDR1 is SGHTA and CDR2 is FQGTGA. The CDR3 DNA reads TGCGCCAGCAGCCCAGATAGCGGGGAGTATGAGCAGTTCTTC. Residues: CASSPDSGEYEQFF.

This clonotype was recorded many times. In DNA, the CDR3 is TGCAGTGGGACCCTTGGGGGGTATCAGCCCCAGCATTTT. As protein: CSGTLGGYQPQHF. The J gene is TRBJ1-5, the V gene TRBV20-1, with D perhaps TRBD1 (5 bases). V lost 7 bases to trimming and J lost 5 bases, with 15 bases between them. The CDR3 is made up of 13 amino acids. Germline V lookup: CDR1 DFQATT, CDR2 SNEGSKA (reference sequence).

This clonotype was observed at least ten times. The chain recombines TRBV19 with TRBJ1-3, with D possibly TRBD1 on 5 matching bases. Trimming pared 4 bases from V and 0 bases from J, leaving 13 bases between. The CDR3 loop spans 16 amino acids. CDR1 and CDR2 from the germline V gene are LNHDA and SQIVND (reference sequence). The CDR3, as DNA: TGTGCCAGTAGTACCCACGAGGGGAGCTCTGGAAACACCATATATTTT. It codes for CASSTHEGSSGNTIYF. The complete variable domain, with remaining parts taken from reference TRBV19 and TRBJ1-3, reads DGGITQSPKYLFRKEGQNVTLSCEQNLNHDAMYWYRQDPGQGLRLIYYSQIVNDFQKGDIAEGYSVSREKKESFPLTVTSAQKNPTAFYLCASSTHEGSSGNTIYFGEGSWLTVV.

As concerns this clonotype: Given a much more abundant clone one base away, this may be a read error. V usage is TRBV10-3 and J usage is TRBJ1-6; no clear D. V gave up 1 base and J gave up 6 bases, with 7 bases separating them. CDR1 and CDR2 (germline): ENHRY, SYGVKD. The CDR3 has 14 amino acids. CDR3 amino acids: CAISEFTRNSPLHF. CDR3 DNA: TGTGCCATCAGTGAGTTCACCCGTAATTCACCCCTCCACTTT.

This clonotype showed up just a few times. This could be a read error, since a much larger clone is one nucleotide away. As the CDR3 is not closed by the conserved phenylalanine or tryptophan, this likely results from a read error. The rearrangement uses TRBV7-2 and TRBJ1-2; 7 bases are shared with TRBD1. This CDR3 comprises 14 residues. The ends lost 5 bases at V and 7 bases at J; junction bases unmatched: 10. Germline-derived CDR1 and CDR2 are SGHTA and FQGNSA. DNA for the CDR3: TGTGCCAGCAGCAAAGAAAGGACAGGATCTGGCTACACCCTC. The encoded protein is CASSKERTGSGYTL.

This clonotype was counted a few times. V and J are TRBV3-1 and TRBJ2-3; 8 positions match TRBD2. The J segment lost 5 bases and the V segment lost 1 base, leaving 5 bases of the junction unmatched. Per germline, CDR1 LGHDT and CDR2 YNNKEL (reference sequence). The CDR3 length is 15 residues. Here the CDR3 DNA reads TGTGCCAGCAGCCAAGGGAGCGGGGGAGTAGATACGCAGTATTTT. It specifies CASSQGSGGVDTQYF.

At least ten counts were recorded for this clonotype. The genes are TRBV6-1 and TRBJ1-6, with D unresolved. The CDR3 totals 13 residues. The ends were cut back, 8 bases at V and 6 bases at J, with 11 bases in the middle. The germline CDR1 and CDR2 sequences are MNHNS and SASEGT. The CDR3 DNA sequence: TGTGCCAGCCTAGTAGGAGGTAATTCACCCCTCCACTTT. This sequence encodes CASLVGGNSPLHF.